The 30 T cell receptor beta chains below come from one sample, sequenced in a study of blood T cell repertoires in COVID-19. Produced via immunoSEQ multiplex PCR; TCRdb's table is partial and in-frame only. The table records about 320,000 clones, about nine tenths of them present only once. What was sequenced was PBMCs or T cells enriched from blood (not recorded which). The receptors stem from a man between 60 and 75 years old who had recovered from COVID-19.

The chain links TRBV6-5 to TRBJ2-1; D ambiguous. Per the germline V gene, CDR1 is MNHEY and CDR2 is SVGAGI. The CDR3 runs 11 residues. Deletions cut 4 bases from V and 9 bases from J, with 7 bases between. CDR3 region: CASSSQFEQFF. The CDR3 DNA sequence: TGTGCCAGCAGTTCCCAGTTTGAGCAGTTCTTC.

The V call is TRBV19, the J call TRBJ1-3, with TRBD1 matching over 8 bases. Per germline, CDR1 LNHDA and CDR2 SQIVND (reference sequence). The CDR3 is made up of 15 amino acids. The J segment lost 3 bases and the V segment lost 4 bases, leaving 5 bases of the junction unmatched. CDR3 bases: TGTGCCAGTAGTACCCGGACAGGGTTTGGAAACACCATATATTTT. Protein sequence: CASSTRTGFGNTIYF.

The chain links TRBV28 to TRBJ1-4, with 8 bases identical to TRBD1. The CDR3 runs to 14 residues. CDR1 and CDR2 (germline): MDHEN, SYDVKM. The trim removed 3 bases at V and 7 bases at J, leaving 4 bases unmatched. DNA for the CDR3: TGTGCCAGCAGTTTCACAGGGGGGGCTGAAAAACTGTTTTTT. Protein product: CASSFTGGAEKLFF.

The CDR3 is CATSSRSTGAPVSEQFF. CDR3 sequence (DNA): TGTGCCACCAGCAGCCGCTCGACAGGGGCCCCGGTCTCTGAGCAGTTCTTC. The chain is built from TRBV15 and TRBJ2-1; TRBD1 agrees at 8 bases. V lost 3 bases to trimming and J lost 9 bases; unmatched junction nucleotides: 16. This CDR3 spans 17 amino acids. Germline loops: CDR1 LNHNV, CDR2 YYDKDF (reference sequence).

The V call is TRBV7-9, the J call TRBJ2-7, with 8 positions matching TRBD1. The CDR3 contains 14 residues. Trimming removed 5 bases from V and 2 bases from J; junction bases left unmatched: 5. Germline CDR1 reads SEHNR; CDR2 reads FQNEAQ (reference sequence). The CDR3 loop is CASSPRDRTYEQYF. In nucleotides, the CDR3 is TGTGCCAGCAGCCCCCGGGACAGGACCTACGAGCAGTACTTC.

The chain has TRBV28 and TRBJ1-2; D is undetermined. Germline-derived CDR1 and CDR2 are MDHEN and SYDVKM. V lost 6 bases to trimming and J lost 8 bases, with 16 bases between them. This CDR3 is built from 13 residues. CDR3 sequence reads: CASSPPMRVGYTF. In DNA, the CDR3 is TGTGCCAGCAGCCCGCCCATGAGAGTCGGCTACACCTTC.

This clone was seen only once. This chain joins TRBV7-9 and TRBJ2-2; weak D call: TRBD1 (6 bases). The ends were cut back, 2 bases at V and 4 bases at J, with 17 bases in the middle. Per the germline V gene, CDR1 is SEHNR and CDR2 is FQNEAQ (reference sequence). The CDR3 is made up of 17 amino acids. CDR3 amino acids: CASSLLGLQGTTGELFF. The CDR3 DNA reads TGTGCCAGCAGCTTATTGGGTTTACAGGGTACCACCGGGGAGCTGTTTTTT.

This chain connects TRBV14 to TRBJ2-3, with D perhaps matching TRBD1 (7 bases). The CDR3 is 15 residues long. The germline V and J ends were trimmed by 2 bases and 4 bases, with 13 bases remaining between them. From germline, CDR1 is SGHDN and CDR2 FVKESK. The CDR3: CASSQLGGGADTQYF. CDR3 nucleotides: TGTGCCAGCAGCCAATTAGGAGGGGGCGCAGATACGCAGTATTTT.

The CDR3 coding sequence is TGCGCCAGCAGCTTGGCCGGGACACCCAGTGGGGGACTGTTTTTT. Translation gives CASSLAGTPSGGLFF. This rearrangement joins TRBV5-1 to TRBJ1-4, with D perhaps TRBD1 (6 bases). Germline loops: CDR1 SGHRS, CDR2 YFSETQ. V lost 0 bases, J lost 13 bases, and 19 bases lay in between. The CDR3 extends over 15 amino acids.

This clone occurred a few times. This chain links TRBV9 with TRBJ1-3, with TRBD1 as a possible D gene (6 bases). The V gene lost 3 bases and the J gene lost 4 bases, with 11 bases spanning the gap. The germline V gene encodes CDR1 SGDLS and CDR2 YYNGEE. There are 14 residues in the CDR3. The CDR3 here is CASSEGTPGNTIYF. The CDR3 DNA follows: TGTGCCAGCAGCGAAGGGACACCCGGAAACACCATATATTTT.

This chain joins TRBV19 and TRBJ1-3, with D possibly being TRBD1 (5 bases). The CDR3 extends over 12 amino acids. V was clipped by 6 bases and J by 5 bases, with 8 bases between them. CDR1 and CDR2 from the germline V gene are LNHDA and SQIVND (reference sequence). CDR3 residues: CASRKGRNTIYF. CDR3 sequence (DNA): TGTGCCAGTAGGAAGGGGCGAAACACCATATATTTT.

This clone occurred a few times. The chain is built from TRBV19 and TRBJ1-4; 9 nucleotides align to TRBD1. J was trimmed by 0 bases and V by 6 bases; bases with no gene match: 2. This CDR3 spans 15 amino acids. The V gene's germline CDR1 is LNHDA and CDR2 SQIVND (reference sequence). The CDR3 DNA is TGTGCCAGTAGGGGACAGGGCGCAACTAATGAAAAACTGTTTTTT. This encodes CASRGQGATNEKLFF.

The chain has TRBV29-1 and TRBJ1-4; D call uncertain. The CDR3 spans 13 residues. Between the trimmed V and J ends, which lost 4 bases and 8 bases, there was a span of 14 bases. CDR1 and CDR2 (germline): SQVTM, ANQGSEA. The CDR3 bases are TGCAGCGTTGCCATCCGTTCCGGGGAAAAACTGTTTTTT. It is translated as CSVAIRSGEKLFF. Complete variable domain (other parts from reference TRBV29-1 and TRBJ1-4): SAVISQKPSRDICQRGTSLTIQCQVDSQVTMMFWYRQQPGQSLTLIATANQGSEATYESGFVIDKFPISRPNLTFSTLTVSNMSPEDSSIYLCSVAIRSGEKLFFGSGTQLSVL.

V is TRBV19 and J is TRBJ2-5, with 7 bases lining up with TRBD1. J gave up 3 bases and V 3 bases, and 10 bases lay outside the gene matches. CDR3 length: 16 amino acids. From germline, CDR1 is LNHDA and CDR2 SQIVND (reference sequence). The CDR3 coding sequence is TGTGCCAGTAGTATTTATGCAGGGGGAAGTGAAGAGACCCAGTACTTC. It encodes CASSIYAGGSEETQYF. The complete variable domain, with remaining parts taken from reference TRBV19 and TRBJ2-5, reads DGGITQSPKYLFRKEGQNVTLSCEQNLNHDAMYWYRQDPGQGLRLIYYSQIVNDFQKGDIAEGYSVSREKKESFPLTVTSAQKNPTAFYLCASSIYAGGSEETQYFGPGTRLLVL.

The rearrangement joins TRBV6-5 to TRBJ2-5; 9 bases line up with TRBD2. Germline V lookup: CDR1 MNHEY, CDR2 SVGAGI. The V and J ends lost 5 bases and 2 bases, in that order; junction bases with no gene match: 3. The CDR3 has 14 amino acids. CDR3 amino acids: CASSLAGWQETQYF. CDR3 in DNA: TGTGCCAGCAGTCTAGCGGGGTGGCAAGAGACCCAGTACTTC.

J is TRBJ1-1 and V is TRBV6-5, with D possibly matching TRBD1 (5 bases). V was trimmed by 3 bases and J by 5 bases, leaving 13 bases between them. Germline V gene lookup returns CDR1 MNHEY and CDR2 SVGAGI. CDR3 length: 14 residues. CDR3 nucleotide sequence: TGTGCCAGCAGTTATCGTAGGGAGGGGACTGAAGCTTTCTTT. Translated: CASSYRREGTEAFF.

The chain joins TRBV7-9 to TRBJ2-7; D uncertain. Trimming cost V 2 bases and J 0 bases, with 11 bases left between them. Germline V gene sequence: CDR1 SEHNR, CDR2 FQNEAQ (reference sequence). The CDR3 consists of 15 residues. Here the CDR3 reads CASSLNSQSSYEQYF. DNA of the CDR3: TGTGCCAGCAGCTTAAATTCACAAAGCTCCTACGAGCAGTACTTC.

CDR3 nucleotide sequence: TGTGCCAGCTCACAAGACAGGGCAAATTCACCCCTCCACTTT. It encodes CASSQDRANSPLHF. This sequence joins TRBV18 and TRBJ1-6, with TRBD1 matching over 7 bases. Per the germline V gene, CDR1 is KGHSH and CDR2 is LQKENI. The V gene end was trimmed by 4 bases and the J gene end by 7 bases; junction bases not matched to a gene: 4. This CDR3 has 14 residues.

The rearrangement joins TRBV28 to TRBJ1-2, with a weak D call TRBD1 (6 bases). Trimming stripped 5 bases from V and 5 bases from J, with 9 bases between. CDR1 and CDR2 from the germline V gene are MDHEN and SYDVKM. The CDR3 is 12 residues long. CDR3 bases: TGTGCCAGCAGTAACAGGGTTTATGGCTACACCTTC. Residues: CASSNRVYGYTF.

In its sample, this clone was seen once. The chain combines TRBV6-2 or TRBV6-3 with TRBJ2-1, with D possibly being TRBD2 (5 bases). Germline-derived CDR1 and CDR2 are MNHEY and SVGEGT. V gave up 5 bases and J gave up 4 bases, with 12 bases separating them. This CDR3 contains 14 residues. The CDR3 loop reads CASSLSRAYNEQFF. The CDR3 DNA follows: TGTGCCAGCAGTCTATCGCGGGCTTACAATGAGCAGTTCTTC.

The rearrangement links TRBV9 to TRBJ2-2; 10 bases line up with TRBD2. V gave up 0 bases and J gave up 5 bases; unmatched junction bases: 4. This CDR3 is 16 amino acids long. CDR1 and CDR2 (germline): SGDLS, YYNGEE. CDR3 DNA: TGTGCCAGCAGCGTAGGGTTAGCGGGAGGAACCGGGGAGCTGTTTTTT. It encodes CASSVGLAGGTGELFF.

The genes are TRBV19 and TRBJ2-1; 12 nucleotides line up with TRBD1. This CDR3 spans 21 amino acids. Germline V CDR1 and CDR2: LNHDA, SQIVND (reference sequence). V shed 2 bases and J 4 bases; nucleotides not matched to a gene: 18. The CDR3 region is CASSIPSGGTGGFLGYNEQFF. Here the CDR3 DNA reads TGTGCCAGTAGTATACCCTCGGGAGGGACAGGGGGCTTCCTGGGGTACAATGAGCAGTTCTTC.

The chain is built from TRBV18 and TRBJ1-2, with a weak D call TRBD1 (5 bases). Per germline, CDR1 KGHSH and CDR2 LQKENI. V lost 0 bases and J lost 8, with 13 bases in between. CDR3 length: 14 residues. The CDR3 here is CASSPPARGSGYTF. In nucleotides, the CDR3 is TGTGCCAGCTCACCACCAGCCCGGGGGTCGGGCTACACCTTC.

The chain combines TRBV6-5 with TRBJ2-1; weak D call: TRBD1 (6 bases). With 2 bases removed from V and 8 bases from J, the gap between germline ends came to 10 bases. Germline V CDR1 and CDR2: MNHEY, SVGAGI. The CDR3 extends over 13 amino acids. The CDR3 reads CASSYAYRDEQFF. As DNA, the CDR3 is TGTGCCAGCAGTTACGCGTACAGGGATGAGCAGTTCTTC.

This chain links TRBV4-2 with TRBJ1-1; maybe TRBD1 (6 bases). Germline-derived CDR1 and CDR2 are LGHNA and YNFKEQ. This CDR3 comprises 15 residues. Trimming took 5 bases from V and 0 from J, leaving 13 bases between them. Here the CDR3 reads CASSYDGTMNTEAFF. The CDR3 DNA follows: TGTGCCAGCAGCTACGACGGGACAATGAACACTGAAGCTTTCTTT.

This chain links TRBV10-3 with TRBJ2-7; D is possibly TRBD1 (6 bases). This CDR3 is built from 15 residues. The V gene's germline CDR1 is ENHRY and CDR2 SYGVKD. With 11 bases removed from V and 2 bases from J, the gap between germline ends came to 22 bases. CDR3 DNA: TGTGCCTCGACCCCGGACAGTCTTAAGACCTACGAGCAGTACTTC. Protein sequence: CASTPDSLKTYEQYF.

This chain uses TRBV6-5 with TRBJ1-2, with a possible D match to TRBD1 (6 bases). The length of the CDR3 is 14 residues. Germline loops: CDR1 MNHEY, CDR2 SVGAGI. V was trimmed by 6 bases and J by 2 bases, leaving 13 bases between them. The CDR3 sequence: CASRLSTGNYGYTF. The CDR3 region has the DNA TGTGCCAGCAGACTCTCAACAGGGAACTATGGCTACACCTTC.

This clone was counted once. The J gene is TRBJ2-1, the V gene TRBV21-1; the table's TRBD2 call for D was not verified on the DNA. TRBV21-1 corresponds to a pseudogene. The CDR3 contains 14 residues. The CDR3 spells CASSKGLSVGEQFF. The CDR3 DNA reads TGTGCCAGCAGCAAGGGACTTAGCGTCGGTGAGCAGTTCTTC.

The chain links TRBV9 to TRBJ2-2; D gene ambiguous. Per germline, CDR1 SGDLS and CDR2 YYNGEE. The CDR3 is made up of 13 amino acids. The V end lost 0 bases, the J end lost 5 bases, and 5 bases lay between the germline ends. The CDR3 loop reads CASSVGPTGELFF. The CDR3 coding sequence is TGTGCCAGCAGCGTAGGGCCGACCGGGGAGCTGTTTTTT.

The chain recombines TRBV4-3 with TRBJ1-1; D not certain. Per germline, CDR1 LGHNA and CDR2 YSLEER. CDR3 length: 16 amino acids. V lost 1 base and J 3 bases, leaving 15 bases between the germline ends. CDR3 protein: CASSQALGEGYTEAFF. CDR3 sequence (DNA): TGCGCCAGCAGCCAAGCCCTGGGAGAGGGATACACTGAAGCTTTCTTT.